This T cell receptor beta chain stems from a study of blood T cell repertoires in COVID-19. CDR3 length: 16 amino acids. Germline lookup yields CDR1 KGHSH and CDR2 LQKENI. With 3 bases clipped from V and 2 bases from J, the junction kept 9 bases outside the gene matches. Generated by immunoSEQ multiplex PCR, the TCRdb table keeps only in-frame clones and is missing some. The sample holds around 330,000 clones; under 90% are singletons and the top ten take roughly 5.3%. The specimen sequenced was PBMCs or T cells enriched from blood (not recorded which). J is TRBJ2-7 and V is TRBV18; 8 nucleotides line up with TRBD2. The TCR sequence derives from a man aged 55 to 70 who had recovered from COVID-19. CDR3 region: CASSPPSRGLAYEQYF. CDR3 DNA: TGTGCCAGCTCACCTCCCTCGAGGGGACTAGCCTACGAGCAGTACTTC.